Listed here are 11 T cell receptor beta chains from one sample, sequenced in a study of persistence of HIV-infected CD4 T cells. The immunoSEQ assay was version 4, run in survey mode. Only in-frame clones appear in the TCRdb table, and some are missing; sequencing was by immunoSEQ multiplex PCR. The table includes tens of thousands of clones, about 88% detected once. Antigen specificity for these receptors is unknown. Cells were stimulated nonspecifically with anti-CD3/anti-CD28 magnetic beads. Responding CD4+ T cells were sorted by upregulation of both CD40 ligand and CD69. The sequenced sample was CD4+ T cells sorted from PBMCs after roughly 19-hour stimulation, obtained from a patient who received antiretroviral therapy. The receptors originated from an adult woman with HIV who was CMV-seropositive.

V and J are TRBV11-3 and TRBJ1-1; D gene unclear. This CDR3 is built from 14 residues. Trimming removed 1 base at V and 0 bases at J, with 6 bases between. CDR1 is SGHNT, CDR2 YENEEA, per germline. The CDR3 DNA follows: TGTGCCAGCAGCTTAGGGCCGCTGAACACTGAAGCTTTCTTT. Translation: CASSLGPLNTEAFF.

V is TRBV7-3 and J is TRBJ2-3, with D possibly matching TRBD2 (7 bases). The CDR3 extends over 17 amino acids. Trimming took off 5 bases at V and 2 bases at J, with 20 bases between the two ends. The germline V gene has CDR1 SGHTA and CDR2 FQGTGA. Here the CDR3 DNA reads TGTGCCAGCAGCCCCCCCACTGCGGGGGCGACCACAGATACGCAGTATTTT. It specifies CASSPPTAGATTDTQYF. Full variable domain (missing parts from reference TRBV7-3 and TRBJ2-3): GAGVSQTPSNKVTEKGKYVELRCDPISGHTALYWYRQSLGQGPEFLIYFQGTGAADDSGLPNDRFFAVRPEGSVSTLKIQRTERGDSAVYLCASSPPTAGATTDTQYFGPGTRLTVL.

The chain links TRBV30 to TRBJ2-3, with TRBD1 matching 10 bases. The germline V gene encodes CDR1 GTSNPN and CDR2 SVGIG (reference sequence). V lost 7 bases, J lost 5 bases, and 3 bases stayed unmatched. There are 12 residues in the CDR3. The DNA of the CDR3 is TGTGCCTTACGGGACAGGGGAGATACGCAGTATTTT. It encodes CALRDRGDTQYF.

This clone was detected once. This chain links TRBV7-2 with TRBJ2-7; possibly TRBD2 for D (7 bases). V lost 0 bases to trimming and J lost 6 bases, with 12 bases between them. Germline values: CDR1 SGHTA, CDR2 FQGNSA. CDR3 size: 14 residues. The CDR3 sequence is CASSLAGGPGEQYF. In DNA, the CDR3 is TGTGCCAGCAGCTTAGCGGGGGGGCCGGGCGAGCAGTACTTC.

The V and J genes are TRBV6-1 and TRBJ2-1; D might be TRBD1 or TRBD2, each matching 5 bases. Germline V lookup: CDR1 MNHNS, CDR2 SASEGT. This CDR3 has 13 amino acids. The V end was cut by 1 base, the J end by 12 bases, with 13 bases between. In DNA form, the CDR3 reads TGTGCCAGCAGTGAAGTATATAGGGACGGGCAGTTCTTC. Its protein is CASSEVYRDGQFF.

This chain uses TRBV2 with TRBJ2-2, with TRBD2 identical over 9 bases. This CDR3 spans 15 amino acids. The germline V gene has CDR1 SNHLY and CDR2 FYNNEI. The V segment lost 9 bases and the J segment 1 base; nucleotides outside the gene matches: 6. The CDR3 DNA sequence: TGTGCCAGTAGAGGGACTAGCATGAACACCGGGGAGCTGTTTTTT. The encoded protein is CASRGTSMNTGELFF.

The chain links TRBV6-4 to TRBJ1-5; D ambiguous. Trimming took 3 bases from V and 0 from J, leaving 3 bases between them. CDR1 is MRHNA and CDR2 is SNTAGT in the germline V gene. The CDR3 loop spans 13 amino acids. The CDR3, as DNA: TGTGCCAGCAGTGAGGGTAGCAATCAGCCCCAGCATTTT. Its translation is CASSEGSNQPQHF.

The chain combines TRBV25-1 with TRBJ2-7; D is perhaps TRBD1 (7 bases). Deletions cut 6 bases from V and 4 bases from J, with 16 bases between. The CDR3 spans 14 residues. The germline V gene has CDR1 MGHDK and CDR2 SYGVNS. The chain's CDR3 is CASSLTGAGYEQYF. The CDR3 DNA reads TGTGCCAGCAGCCTTACAGGGGCGGGGTACGAGCAGTACTTC.

The chain has TRBV30 and TRBJ1-3; TRBD1 aligns across 7 bases. V shed 5 bases and J 2 bases; nucleotides not matched to a gene: 6. The CDR3 is 14 amino acids. Per germline, CDR1 GTSNPN and CDR2 SVGIG (reference sequence). The CDR3 loop reads CAWEQGNAGNTIYF. In nucleotides, the CDR3 is TGTGCCTGGGAACAGGGGAACGCTGGAAACACCATATATTTT.

DNA of the CDR3: TGTGCCACCAGCAAAGACAGGGACATAGGCGCCGATACGCAGTATTTT. Protein product: CATSKDRDIGADTQYF. The gene calls are TRBV15 and TRBJ2-3; the match to TRBD1 covers 7 bases. This CDR3 is 16 amino acids long. V was clipped by 4 bases and J by 6 bases; unmatched bases: 13. CDR1 is LNHNV, CDR2 YYDKDF, per germline (reference sequence).

V is TRBV7-8 and J is TRBJ2-3; 8 nucleotides match TRBD2. This CDR3 spans 15 amino acids. With 1 base clipped from V and 2 bases from J, the junction kept 2 bases outside the gene matches. Germline lookup yields CDR1 SGHVS and CDR2 FQNEAQ. CDR3 DNA sequence: TGTGCCAGCAGCTTAGTAGCGGGGATCACAGATACGCAGTATTTT. Amino acid sequence: CASSLVAGITDTQYF.